The 24 T cell receptor beta chains below were found in one sample sequenced in a study of brain T cells in children with intractable seizures. Method: immunoSEQ multiplex PCR; TCRdb's copy keeps in-frame clones and lacks some. The sample consists of 8,500 to 9,500 clones, 69% of them appearing once. The sequenced cases were selected for having the highest brain T cell transcript signatures. This material consisted of resected brain tissue, taken at surgery. Every receptor here comes from a girl aged 2-10 years with tuberous sclerosis and intractable seizures.

The sample holds a few counts of this clone. V usage is TRBV4-1 and J usage is TRBJ1-3, with D possibly being TRBD1 (6 bases). Germline V gene data show CDR1 as MGHRA and CDR2 as YSYEKL. Trimming pared 0 bases from V and 2 bases from J, leaving 17 bases between. The CDR3 extends over 18 amino acids. The CDR3: CASSQDAPFAGAGNTIYF. The DNA of the CDR3 is TGCGCCAGCAGCCAAGATGCCCCCTTCGCAGGGGCTGGAAACACCATATATTTT.

The CDR3 DNA reads as TGTGCCAGCAGCTTAGGGCCCAATGGGAACATTCAGTACTTC. It yields the protein CASSLGPNGNIQYF. The chain uses TRBV7-2 and TRBJ2-4; D is undetermined. Trimming removed 1 base at V and 7 bases at J, with 11 bases between. The germline CDR1 and CDR2 sequences are SGHTA and FQGNSA. This CDR3 spans 14 amino acids.

This clone came up a few times. The V and J genes are TRBV18 and TRBJ2-5; D is undetermined. V lost 4 bases and J lost 1, with 4 bases in between. From germline, CDR1 is KGHSH and CDR2 LQKENI. This CDR3 has 12 residues. This chain's CDR3 is CASSRVQETQYF. CDR3 sequence (DNA): TGTGCCAGCTCACGGGTCCAAGAGACCCAGTACTTC.

The chain employs TRBV5-6 and TRBJ1-1, with TRBD1 matching over 8 bases. There are 16 residues in the CDR3. The germline V gene encodes CDR1 SGHDT and CDR2 YYEEEE. Trimming removed 2 bases from V and 7 bases from J; junction bases left unmatched: 13. The CDR3 coding sequence is TGTGCCAGCAGCTTACTACGTCAGGGGGCGTTGGTTGAAGCTTTCTTT. It translates to CASSLLRQGALVEAFF.

The gene calls are TRBV6-5 and TRBJ2-3; D remains ambiguous. Germline CDR1 MNHEY, CDR2 SVGAGI. V dropped 6 bases and J dropped 1 base, with 8 bases sitting between them. There are 13 residues in the CDR3. DNA of the CDR3: TGTGCCAGCAGAGAGGTAGGCACAGATACGCAGTATTTT. Translated: CASREVGTDTQYF.

The chain has TRBV6-5 and TRBJ1-6, with D possibly being TRBD1 (5 bases). The CDR3 sequence is 14 residues long. Trimming removed 6 bases at V and 7 bases at J, with 13 bases between. Germline CDR1 and CDR2: MNHEY and SVGAGI. CDR3 sequence: CASSSGTVNSPLHF. For the CDR3, the DNA is TGTGCCAGCAGCTCCGGGACCGTAAATTCACCCCTCCACTTT.

The chain is built from TRBV14 and TRBJ1-1; D unresolved. This CDR3 has 15 amino acids. Germline V lookup: CDR1 SGHDN, CDR2 FVKESK. The V end was cut by 4 bases, the J end by 1 base, with 13 bases between. This chain's CDR3 is CASSLSAYWNTEAFF. The CDR3 DNA sequence: TGTGCCAGCAGCCTAAGTGCTTATTGGAACACTGAAGCTTTCTTT.

This clone has just a few counts. This chain uses TRBV24-1 with TRBJ1-2; D is uncertain. The length of the CDR3 is 14 residues. Germline CDR1 KGHDR, CDR2 SFDVKD. Trimming shortened V by 3 bases and J by 2 bases, and 9 bases separated the two germline ends. In DNA, the CDR3 is TGTGCCACCAGTGATACGGGTCTCAACTATGGCTACACCTTC. Protein product: CATSDTGLNYGYTF.

This sequence joins TRBV6-1 and TRBJ1-2, with D unresolved. Trimming removed 0 bases from V and 7 bases from J, with 12 bases in between. From germline, CDR1 is MNHNS and CDR2 SASEGT. CDR3 length equals 14 residues. Here the CDR3 reads CASSEAAGKRGYTF. CDR3 coding DNA: TGTGCCAGCAGTGAAGCGGCCGGGAAACGTGGCTACACCTTC.

The chain has TRBV6-6 and TRBJ1-2; 7 nucleotides agree with TRBD1. The CDR3 has 13 amino acids. Germline CDR1 MNHNY, CDR2 SVGAGI (reference sequence). V was clipped by 6 bases and J by 2 bases; unmatched bases: 3. CDR3 bases: TGTGCCAGCAGGGAGGGACAGAACTATGGCTACACCTTC. Its translation: CASREGQNYGYTF.

The chain combines TRBV7-7 with TRBJ2-3; TRBD1 agrees at 8 bases. From germline, CDR1 is SSHAT and CDR2 FNYEAQ (reference sequence). The CDR3 runs to 15 residues. Unmatched junction bases numbered 5, after V lost 4 bases and J lost 2 bases. This chain's CDR3 is CASSSGQGHTDTQYF. CDR3 sequence (DNA): TGTGCCAGCAGCTCTGGACAGGGCCACACAGATACGCAGTATTTT.

This clone is deemed large (0.1 to 1%). The rearrangement joins TRBV7-9 to TRBJ2-3; D uncertain. V was trimmed by 5 bases and J by 5 bases, leaving 8 bases between them. Germline CDR1 is SEHNR and CDR2 is FQNEAQ (reference sequence). The CDR3 loop spans 12 amino acids. The CDR3 spells CASSPTRDTQYF. CDR3 nucleotide sequence: TGTGCCAGCAGCCCCACCAGAGATACGCAGTATTTT. The full variable domain, its missing parts supplied by reference TRBV7-9 and TRBJ2-3, is DTGVSQNPRHKITKRGQNVTFRCDPISEHNRLYWYRQTLGQGPEFLTYFQNEAQLEKSRLLSDRFSAERPKGSFSTLEIQRTEQGDSAMYLCASSPTRDTQYFGPGTRLTVL.

This clone has a single count. The chain joins TRBV2 to TRBJ2-5; 8 positions agree with TRBD1. This CDR3 has 18 amino acids. Germline V gene sequence: CDR1 SNHLY, CDR2 FYNNEI. Unmatched junction bases numbered 10, after V lost 1 base and J lost 0 bases. The CDR3 spells CASSEGIGQGEHQETQYF. CDR3 DNA: TGTGCCAGCAGTGAAGGAATCGGACAGGGTGAGCACCAAGAGACCCAGTACTTC.

This chain links TRBV7-9 with TRBJ1-2, with 8 positions matching TRBD1. The trim removed 3 bases at V and 4 bases at J, leaving 10 bases unmatched. This CDR3 is 16 amino acids long. Germline values: CDR1 SEHNR, CDR2 FQNEAQ (reference sequence). CDR3 protein: CASSFLRQGKGYGYTF. DNA of the CDR3: TGTGCCAGCAGCTTCCTAAGACAGGGGAAAGGCTATGGCTACACCTTC.

The V call is TRBV7-3, the J call TRBJ2-5, with D tentatively TRBD1 or TRBD2 (5 bases each). Germline CDR1 reads SGHTA; CDR2 reads FQGTGA. This CDR3 has 15 residues. V gave up 2 bases and J gave up 7 bases, with 17 bases separating them. The CDR3 DNA reads as TGTGCCAGCAGCTTAGATGTCGGTCGGGGCGGGACCCAGTACTTC. Its protein product is CASSLDVGRGGTQYF.

The rearrangement joins TRBV4-2 to TRBJ1-2; D is possibly TRBD1 (5 bases). The CDR3 has 14 residues. Germline V lookup: CDR1 LGHNA, CDR2 YNFKEQ. V lost 4 bases, J lost 4 bases, and 13 bases lay in between. For the CDR3, the DNA is TGTGCCAGCAGCCCCTCGACAGAGACCTATGGCTACACCTTC. Translation gives CASSPSTETYGYTF.

The rearrangement uses TRBV18 and TRBJ1-1; 9 bases line up with TRBD1. CDR1 and CDR2 from the germline V gene are KGHSH and LQKENI. J gave up 5 bases and V 4 bases, and 5 bases lay outside the gene matches. The length of the CDR3 is 14 residues. CDR3 protein: CASSRETGGTEAFF. The CDR3, as DNA: TGTGCCAGCTCACGAGAGACAGGGGGAACTGAAGCTTTCTTT.

The J gene is TRBJ2-7, the V gene TRBV5-6, with D unresolved. The V gene's germline CDR1 is SGHDT and CDR2 YYEEEE. This CDR3 contains 15 residues. The V end was cut by 0 bases, the J end by 5 bases, with 15 bases between. DNA for the CDR3: TGTGCCAGCAGCTTGGAGGACGAGTATTGGAACGAGCAGTACTTC. This sequence encodes CASSLEDEYWNEQYF.

The chain joins TRBV10-2 to TRBJ1-1; unclear D gene. V shed 2 bases and J shed 0 bases, with 7 bases lying between them. This CDR3 has 14 residues. CDR1 WSHSY and CDR2 SAAADI come from the germline V gene. The CDR3 loop reads CASSETAMNTEAFF. CDR3 nucleotides: TGCGCCAGCAGTGAGACAGCTATGAACACTGAAGCTTTCTTT.

A few counts support this clone. The V gene is TRBV9, the J gene TRBJ1-4; D possibly corresponds to TRBD1 (5 bases). The CDR3 spans 13 residues. Germline CDR1 reads SGDLS; CDR2 reads YYNGEE. Trimming cost V 4 bases and J 5 bases, with 9 bases left between them. The DNA for the CDR3 is TGTGCCAGCAGCTATAGGACAAATGAAAAACTGTTTTTT. Translating it yields CASSYRTNEKLFF.

The chain recombines TRBV5-1 with TRBJ2-6; D is possibly TRBD1 or TRBD2 (5 bases each). Germline V gives CDR1 SGHRS, CDR2 YFSETQ. V was shortened by 4 bases and J by 17 bases, with 25 bases between the two germline ends. The CDR3 length is 15 residues. The CDR3 protein is CASSPAGTWEEWVTF. DNA for the CDR3: TGCGCCAGCAGCCCCGCCGGGACCTGGGAAGAGTGGGTGACTTTC.

The chain uses TRBV7-9 and TRBJ1-1, with D unclear. This CDR3 has 14 residues. Germline CDR1 and CDR2: SEHNR and FQNEAQ (reference sequence). Trimming left V 5 bases short and J 0 bases short, with 10 bases between. CDR3 amino acids: CASSPSELNTEAFF. DNA of the CDR3: TGTGCCAGCAGCCCTTCTGAGTTGAACACTGAAGCTTTCTTT. Filled out from reference TRBV7-9 and TRBJ1-1, the complete variable domain reads DTGVSQNPRHKITKRGQNVTFRCDPISEHNRLYWYRQTLGQGPEFLTYFQNEAQLEKSRLLSDRFSAERPKGSFSTLEIQRTEQGDSAMYLCASSPSELNTEAFFGQGTRLTVV.

The table lists this clone with a few counts. The chain recombines TRBV12-5 with TRBJ1-4; no firm D call. Germline V gene sequence: CDR1 LGHNT, CDR2 FRNRAP. V was clipped by 2 bases and J by 5 bases, with 18 bases between them. This CDR3 region has 17 residues. CDR3: CASGLPLKGGGNEKLFF. DNA for the CDR3: TGTGCTAGTGGTTTGCCATTAAAGGGAGGAGGGAATGAAAAACTGTTTTTT.

This rearrangement joins TRBV12-3 or TRBV12-4 to TRBJ1-4, with D uncertain. CDR3 length: 12 amino acids. V was shortened by 6 bases and J by 9 bases, with 11 bases between the two germline ends. The CDR3: CASRAGSKKLFF. CDR3 DNA sequence: TGTGCCAGCAGAGCCGGGAGCAAAAAACTGTTTTTT.